These 22 T cell receptor beta chains came from one sample sequenced in a study of Graves' ophthalmopathy and Graves' hyperthyroidism. The TCR beta CDR3 regions underwent amplification from RNA transcripts. First-round RT-PCR with HTBI primers preceded a second-round multiplex PCR. Using its own MiXCR run on the multiplex PCR reads, TCRdb lists one record per CDR3 protein. Of 500,000 to 600,000 distinct CDR3 sequences detected, roughly 40% appear once; the ten largest clones hold approximately 4.1%. The sequenced sample was peripheral blood or thyroid tissue (not recorded which). Receptors originate from an adult man with Graves' hyperthyroidism.

The sample holds many counts of this clonotype. V and J are TRBV2 and TRBJ2-6; 10 bases are a match to TRBD1. Germline V gene lookup returns CDR1 SNHLY and CDR2 FYNNEI. J lost 4 bases, V lost 6 bases, and 12 bases had no gene match. This CDR3 has 18 residues. The CDR3 DNA follows: TGTGCCAGCAGCCCATGGACAGGGGGGACTTCCGGGGCCAACGTCCTGACTTTC. This translates into CASSPWTGGTSGANVLTF.

This clonotype was counted ten times or more. This chain joins TRBV24-1 and TRBJ1-1, with TRBD1 matching over 7 bases. The trim removed 5 bases at V and 4 bases at J, leaving 15 bases unmatched. CDR1 is KGHDR and CDR2 is SFDVKD in the germline V gene. The CDR3 consists of 17 residues. The CDR3, as DNA: TGTGCCACCAGTGGAAGCCCTGGACAGGCCTATAGCACTGAAGCTTTCTTT. This translates into CATSGSPGQAYSTEAFF.

This clonotype was counted ten times or more. The J gene is TRBJ1-2, the V gene TRBV24-1, with a tentative D call TRBD1 (5 bases). The ends were cut back, 3 bases at V and 8 bases at J, with 18 bases in the middle. The CDR3 spans 15 residues. In germline, CDR1 is KGHDR, CDR2 SFDVKD. Here the CDR3 reads CATSDPTDSTYGYTF. CDR3 DNA sequence: TGTGCCACCAGTGATCCTACCGACAGTACGTACGGCTACACCTTC.

This clonotype appeared a few times. The genes are TRBV5-8 and TRBJ1-1; 7 bases agree with TRBD1. Germline CDR1 and CDR2: SGHTS and YDEGEE. The V segment lost 0 bases and the J segment 2 bases; nucleotides outside the gene matches: 4. The CDR3 covers 15 residues. This chain's CDR3 is CASSLGTGVNTEAFF. CDR3 in DNA: TGTGCCAGCAGCTTGGGGACAGGAGTCAACACTGAAGCTTTCTTT. Full variable domain (outside the CDR3, taken from reference TRBV5-8 and TRBJ1-1): EAGVTQSPTHLIKTRGQQATLRCSPISGHTSVYWYQQALGLGLQFLLWYDEGEERNRGNFPPRFSGRQFPNYSSELNVNALELEDSALYLCASSLGTGVNTEAFFGQGTRLTVV.

V usage is TRBV24-1 and J usage is TRBJ1-2, with D hard to call. Trimming left V 4 bases short and J 4 bases short, with 12 bases between. CDR1 and CDR2 from the germline V gene are KGHDR and SFDVKD. There are 14 residues in the CDR3. This chain's CDR3 is CATSEDPGTYGYTF. CDR3 nucleotide sequence: TGTGCCACCAGTGAGGACCCGGGAACCTATGGCTACACCTTC.

The CDR3 DNA reads as TGTGCTAGTGGGACAGGGGGAGACAATCAGCCCCAGCATTTT. It yields the protein CASGTGGDNQPQHF. The chain is built from TRBV12-5 and TRBJ1-5, with 9 positions matching TRBD1. The CDR3 contains 14 residues. The trim removed 6 bases at V and 3 bases at J, leaving 3 bases unmatched. Germline V lookup: CDR1 LGHNT, CDR2 FRNRAP.

This clonotype was detected a few times. This sequence joins TRBV27 and TRBJ1-2; D not certain. Trimming cost V 5 bases and J 5 bases, with 15 bases left between them. Germline V CDR1 and CDR2: MNHEY, SMNVEV (reference sequence). This CDR3 region has 14 residues. The DNA for the CDR3 is TGTGCCAGCAGTGCCTTGGGTGATGCGTATGGCTACACCTTC. This codes for CASSALGDAYGYTF.

The chain joins TRBV19 to TRBJ1-5; the match to TRBD1 covers 7 bases. V shed 3 bases and J 4 bases; nucleotides not matched to a gene: 6. Germline-derived CDR1 and CDR2 are LNHDA and SQIVND (reference sequence). The CDR3 extends over 15 amino acids. The DNA for the CDR3 is TGTGCCAGTAGTATGACAGGGACCGGAAATCAGCCCCAGCATTTT. It codes for CASSMTGTGNQPQHF.

V is TRBV7-3 and J is TRBJ2-3; 13 positions agree with TRBD2. The CDR3 sequence is 15 residues long. The germline CDR1 and CDR2 sequences are SGHTA and FQGTGA. With 5 bases clipped from V and 9 bases from J, the junction kept 8 bases outside the gene matches. The CDR3 region has the DNA TGTGCCAGCAGCGGTACTAGCGGGGGGGCCGGAACGCAGTATTTT. Its protein product is CASSGTSGGAGTQYF.

This clonotype was counted at least ten times. The genes are TRBV7-8 and TRBJ1-4; D possibly corresponds to TRBD1 (6 bases). The germline gives CDR1 SGHVS, CDR2 FQNEAQ. V dropped 5 bases and J dropped 8 bases, with 15 bases sitting between them. This CDR3 comprises 14 residues. The CDR3 DNA reads TGTGCCAGCAGCAAAAACAGGGTCGGCGAAAAACTGTTTTTT. Translated, it gives CASSKNRVGEKLFF.

This clonotype has ten or more counts. This chain links TRBV29-1 with TRBJ2-7; TRBD1 or TRBD2 may be the D gene (6 bases each). Germline-derived CDR1 and CDR2 are SQVTM and ANQGSEA. Trimming left V 6 bases short and J 2 bases short, with 11 bases between. This CDR3 region has 12 residues. CDR3 sequence reads: CSVAGQAYEQYF. CDR3 sequence (DNA): TGCAGCGTCGCGGGACAAGCCTACGAGCAGTACTTC.

This clonotype was recorded at least ten times. The chain links TRBV7-2 to TRBJ2-2, with unresolved D. Per germline, CDR1 SGHTA and CDR2 FQGNSA. Deletions cut 3 bases from V and 6 bases from J, with 8 bases between. The CDR3 length is 13 residues. The CDR3 DNA is TGTGCCAGCAGCTTCCCTCGGCCCGGGGAGCTGTTTTTT. Protein: CASSFPRPGELFF.

The chain combines TRBV4-1 with TRBJ1-6; D is uncertain. In germline, CDR1 is MGHRA, CDR2 YSYEKL. Trimming took off 1 base at V and 11 bases at J, with 21 bases between the two ends. This CDR3 contains 17 residues. CDR3 protein: CASSQVILGQAGTPLHF. CDR3 DNA: TGCGCCAGCAGCCAAGTAATCCTCGGGCAGGCGGGTACACCCCTCCACTTT.

The V gene is TRBV11-2, the J gene TRBJ2-3, with 7 positions matching TRBD2. The CDR3 loop spans 16 amino acids. Per germline, CDR1 SGHAT and CDR2 FQNNGV. The J segment lost 9 bases and the V segment lost 1 base, leaving 13 bases of the junction unmatched. This chain's CDR3 is CASSLGIGTNRDTQYF. Written as DNA, the CDR3 is TGTGCCAGCAGCTTAGGGATCGGGACTAACCGGGACACGCAGTATTTT.

This clonotype was counted many times. The rearrangement links TRBV9 to TRBJ1-2, with D uncertain. Trimming cost V 0 bases and J 2 bases, with 5 bases left between them. This CDR3 comprises 13 residues. CDR1 and CDR2 from the germline V gene are SGDLS and YYNGEE. This CDR3 reads CASSVEQNYGYTF. CDR3 nucleotide sequence: TGTGCCAGCAGCGTAGAACAGAACTATGGCTACACCTTC.

This clonotype was seen repeatedly, ten times or more. This rearrangement joins TRBV9 to TRBJ2-2, with a tentative D call TRBD2 (5 bases). This CDR3 is 13 amino acids long. Deletions cut 0 bases from V and 7 bases from J, with 7 bases between. Per the germline V gene, CDR1 is SGDLS and CDR2 is YYNGEE. The CDR3 region has the DNA TGTGCCAGCAGCGTAGCGGGGATCGGGGAGCTGTTTTTT. Translated, it gives CASSVAGIGELFF.

This clonotype was seen repeatedly, ten times or more. V gene TRBV20-1 combines with J gene TRBJ2-7; 9 nucleotides match TRBD2. With 6 bases clipped from V and 2 bases from J, the junction kept 14 bases outside the gene matches. CDR3 size: 16 residues. The germline gives CDR1 DFQATT, CDR2 SNEGSKA (reference sequence). CDR3 in amino acids: CSATGRASGAAYEQYF. CDR3 DNA: TGCAGTGCCACAGGTAGAGCTAGCGGGGCCGCCTACGAGCAGTACTTC.

This clonotype was observed at least ten times. The chain has TRBV7-2 and TRBJ1-6; D is unclear. Germline V lookup: CDR1 SGHTA, CDR2 FQGNSA. This CDR3 is 16 amino acids long. Trimming left V 0 bases short and J 7 bases short, with 13 bases between. The CDR3 sequence: CASSLASQALNSPLHF. CDR3 in DNA: TGTGCCAGCAGCTTAGCTTCCCAGGCCCTAAATTCACCCCTCCACTTT.

The sample holds many counts of this clonotype. The chain joins TRBV25-1 to TRBJ2-5, with TRBD1 identical over 7 bases. The CDR3 runs 15 residues. CDR1 MGHDK and CDR2 SYGVNS come from the germline V gene. V dropped 2 bases and J dropped 2; count of bases not matched to a gene: 5. The chain's CDR3 is CASSEAPGQQETQYF. In DNA form, the CDR3 reads TGTGCCAGCAGTGAAGCACCGGGACAGCAAGAGACCCAGTACTTC.

This chain links TRBV7-9 with TRBJ2-7, with 13 bases matching TRBD2. The germline V gene encodes CDR1 SEHNR and CDR2 FQNEAQ (reference sequence). After removal of 8 bases from V and 1 base from J, the junction contained 8 bases not matched to a gene. The CDR3 loop spans 16 amino acids. CDR3 sequence: CASSPGGLAGSYEQYF. The CDR3, as DNA: TGTGCCAGCTCACCAGGGGGACTAGCGGGGTCCTACGAGCAGTACTTC.

The chain links TRBV5-8 to TRBJ2-7; D is perhaps TRBD1 or TRBD2 (5 bases each). This CDR3 is 18 amino acids long. V was trimmed by 2 bases and J by 1 base, leaving 22 bases between them. CDR1 is SGHTS and CDR2 is YDEGEE in the germline V gene. CDR3 nucleotides: TGTGCCAGCAGCTTCGAGAGCGATCAGGGACGGAGATCCTACGAGCAGTACTTC. It specifies CASSFESDQGRRSYEQYF. Variable domain in full (rest from reference TRBV5-8 and TRBJ2-7): EAGVTQSPTHLIKTRGQQATLRCSPISGHTSVYWYQQALGLGLQFLLWYDEGEERNRGNFPPRFSGRQFPNYSSELNVNALELEDSALYLCASSFESDQGRRSYEQYFGPGTRLTVT.

This sequence joins TRBV7-8 and TRBJ1-1; 8 bases agree with TRBD1. The CDR3 spans 15 residues. Trimming removed 1 base from V and 5 bases from J; junction bases left unmatched: 6. Germline CDR1 is SGHVS and CDR2 is FQNEAQ. DNA of the CDR3: TGTGCCAGCAGCTTAGTATTAGGACAGGGAACTGAAGCTTTCTTT. Residues: CASSLVLGQGTEAFF.